Given below is one TCR beta chain in context. Its matching antigen is unknown. The authors obtained over 95% purity in all sorted populations. Per the germline V gene, CDR1 is SGHVS and CDR2 is FNYEAQ. Trimming shortened V by 5 bases and J by 9 bases, and 10 bases separated the two germline ends. This CDR3 region has 11 residues. These data come from a study of beta chain features in type 1 diabetes. Study-level findings and limits: VDJ junctions in type 1 diabetes patients carried more deletions and fewer insertions. In the patient group, naive, central memory and Treg TCRB repertoires seemed more alike than in the healthy donor group. Among all four CD4+ subsets, Type 1 diabetes patients had TCRB CDR3s that were moderately but significantly shorter.

As every portion of the isolated RNA was reverse transcribed, the sequencing read expressed TCRB transcripts. Libraries were prepared by immunoSEQ multiplex PCR; TCRdb keeps only in-frame clonotypes and omits some of them. The sample contains roughly 250,000 clones, around 21% of which appear only once. Sample: naive CD4+ T cells from blood. This sequence was found in a woman in her thirties or forties with type 1 diabetes. V gene TRBV7-6 combines with J gene TRBJ2-5; weak D call: TRBD2 (6 bases). In nucleotides, the CDR3 is TGTGCCAGCAGCCCCTCGGGGGCCCAGTACTTC. Translating gives CASSPSGAQYF.